This T cell receptor beta chain was found in a study of blood T cell repertoires in COVID-19. The data were produced by immunoSEQ multiplex PCR, yet TCRdb's version contains in-frame clones alone and is incomplete. The sample carries roughly 120,000 clones, over 80% recorded once. Germline assignment: CDR1 MNHNS and CDR2 SASEGT. V lost 1 base and J 4 bases, leaving 10 bases between the germline ends. CDR3 size: 14 residues. The source of this sequence is a woman in her seventies with acute or convalescent COVID-19. The specimen was peripheral blood. This chain connects TRBV6-1 to TRBJ1-2; tentatively, D is TRBD1 (5 bases). The CDR3 protein is CASSEGRGSYGYTF. The CDR3 nucleotides read TGTGCCAGCAGTGAAGGTAGGGGTAGCTATGGCTACACCTTC.